This T cell receptor beta chain was documented in a study of CD8 T cells in ankylosing spondylitis. This clonotype was seen a handful of times. The J segment lost 2 bases and the V segment lost 0 bases, leaving 7 bases of the junction unmatched. The CDR3 has 16 residues. The germline V gene has CDR1 SGDLS and CDR2 YYNGEE. Each TCR beta library was made by quantitative 5'-RACE that incorporated molecular barcodes. TCRdb ran MiXCR on the 5' RACE reads and lists one entry per CDR3 protein. The sample has 7,500 to 10,000 distinct CDR3 sequences; roughly 6.4% are singletons. Sequencing was done on a sample of blood, either unsorted or a sorted T cell fraction (not recorded which). V usage is TRBV9 and J usage is TRBJ1-2; 7 bases match TRBD1. The receptor was isolated from a female donor with ankylosing spondylitis or in good health (not recorded which). CDR3 nucleotides: TGTGCCAGCAGCGTAGCGAGGGGGCAGGGGAACTATGGCTACACCTTC. Translation: CASSVARGQGNYGYTF.